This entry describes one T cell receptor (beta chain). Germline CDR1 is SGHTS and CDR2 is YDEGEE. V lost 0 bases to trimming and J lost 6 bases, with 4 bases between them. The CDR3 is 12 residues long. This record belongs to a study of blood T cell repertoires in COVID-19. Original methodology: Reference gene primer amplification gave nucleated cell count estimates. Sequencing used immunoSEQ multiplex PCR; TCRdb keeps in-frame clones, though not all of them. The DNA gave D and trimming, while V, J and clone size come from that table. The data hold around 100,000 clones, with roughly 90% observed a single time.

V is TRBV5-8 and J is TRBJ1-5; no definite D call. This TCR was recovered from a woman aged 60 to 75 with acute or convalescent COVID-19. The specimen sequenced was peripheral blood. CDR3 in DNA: TGTGCCAGCAGCTTGGACACTCAGCCCCAGCATTTT. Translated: CASSLDTQPQHF.